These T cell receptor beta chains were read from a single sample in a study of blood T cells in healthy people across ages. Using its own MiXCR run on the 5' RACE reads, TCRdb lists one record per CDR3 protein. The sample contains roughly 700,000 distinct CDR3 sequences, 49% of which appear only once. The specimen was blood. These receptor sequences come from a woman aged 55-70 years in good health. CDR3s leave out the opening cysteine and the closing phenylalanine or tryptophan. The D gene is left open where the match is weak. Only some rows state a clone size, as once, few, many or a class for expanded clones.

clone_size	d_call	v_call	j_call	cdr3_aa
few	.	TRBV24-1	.	ATSGGSYNEQY
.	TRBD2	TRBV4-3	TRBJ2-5	ASSPPPGAGETQY
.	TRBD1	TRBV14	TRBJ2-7	ASSQVGGQGYEQY
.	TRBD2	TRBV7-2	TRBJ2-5	ASSLDGIAGETQY
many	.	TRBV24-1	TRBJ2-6	ATGSVGGANVLT
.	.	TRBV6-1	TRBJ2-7	ASSWGTGLMAQY
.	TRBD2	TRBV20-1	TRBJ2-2	SARAEGLAGLTGELF
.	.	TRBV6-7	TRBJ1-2	ASSPDRDTDLANYGYT
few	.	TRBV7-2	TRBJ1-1	ASNQLGRLNTEAF
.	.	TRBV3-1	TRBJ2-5	ASSQDLNEQY
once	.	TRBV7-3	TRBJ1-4	ASSQQGLADEKLF
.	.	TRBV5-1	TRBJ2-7	ASSSDPAEVLYEQY
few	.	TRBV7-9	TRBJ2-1	ASSLIGYNEQF
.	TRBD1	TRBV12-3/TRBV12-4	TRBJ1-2	ASTRAGTVANYGYT
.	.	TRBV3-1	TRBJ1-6	ASSPPSYNSPLH
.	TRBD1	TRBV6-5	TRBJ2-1	ASSSLYRGHNEQF
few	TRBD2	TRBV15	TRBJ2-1	ATSPIGGETDEQF
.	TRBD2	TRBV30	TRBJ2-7	AWKFPGLGTYEQY
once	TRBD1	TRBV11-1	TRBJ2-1	ASSLGRGLSPYNEQF
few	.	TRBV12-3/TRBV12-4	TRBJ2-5	ASSEASGPTKETQY
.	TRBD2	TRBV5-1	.	ASSALGASGRSYNEQY
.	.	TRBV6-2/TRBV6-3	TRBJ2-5	ASSYGQGVVAQY
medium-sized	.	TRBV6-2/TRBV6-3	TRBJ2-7	ASSRDGSGNYEQY
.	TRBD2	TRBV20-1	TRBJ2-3	SAREAGAVDTQY
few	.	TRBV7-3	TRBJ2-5	ASSLDRADSGEQY
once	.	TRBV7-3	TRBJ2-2	ASSLGARGANTGELF
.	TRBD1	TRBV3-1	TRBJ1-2	ASSRTTGGHGYT
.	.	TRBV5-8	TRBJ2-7	ASSLDSNEQY
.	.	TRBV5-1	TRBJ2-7	ASRVANEQY
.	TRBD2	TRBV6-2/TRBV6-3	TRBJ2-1	ASKLGTSSNEQF
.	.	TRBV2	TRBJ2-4	ASGLTFLSKNIQY
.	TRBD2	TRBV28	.	ASSLLTSGSETQY
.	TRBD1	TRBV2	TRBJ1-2	ASRTGTVVDYGYT
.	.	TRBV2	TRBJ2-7	ASAFGGFFYEQY
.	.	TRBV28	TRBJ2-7	ASSEGGMAYEQY
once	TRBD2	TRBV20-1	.	SARDFGGRAAEQY
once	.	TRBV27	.	ASGGTIPYEQY
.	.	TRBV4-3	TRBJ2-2	ASSQPGQGIAGELF
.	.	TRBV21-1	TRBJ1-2	ASSKPGGGYT
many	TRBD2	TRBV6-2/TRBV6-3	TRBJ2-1	ASSWTSGYNEQF
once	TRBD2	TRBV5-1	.	ASSLFARESGNIQY
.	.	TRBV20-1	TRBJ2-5	SARDQTEEQY